This T cell receptor (beta chain) was captured in a study of blood T cell repertoires in COVID-19. Across the study: COVID-19 samples collected from the United States, Italy and Spain covered acute and convalescent phases.

Germline assignment: CDR1 GTSNPN and CDR2 SVGIG (reference sequence). CDR3 size: 14 residues. V lost 2 bases to trimming and J lost 1 base; unmatched junction nucleotides: 2. Original handling: Reference gene primer amplification yielded estimated nucleated cell counts. The table came from immunoSEQ multiplex PCR; TCRdb's copy has only in-frame clones and leaves some out. V, J and clone size reflect that table, while D and trimming were determined from the DNA. The top ten hold about 3.5% of the sample, which has about 230,000 clones, 88% seen once. Residents of 20 to 25 US areas, aged about 18 to 89 years, made up the participants. A COVID-19 case was met by exposed participants within 2 weeks before study entry.

The material sequenced was PBMCs or T cells enriched from blood (not recorded which). This sequence joins TRBV30 and TRBJ2-3; 8 bases fit TRBD2. The source of this sequence is a woman aged 25 to 39 who had been exposed to COVID-19. The CDR3 here is CAWSTAGGTDTQYF. DNA for the CDR3: TGTGCCTGGAGTACAGCGGGGGGCACAGATACGCAGTATTTT.